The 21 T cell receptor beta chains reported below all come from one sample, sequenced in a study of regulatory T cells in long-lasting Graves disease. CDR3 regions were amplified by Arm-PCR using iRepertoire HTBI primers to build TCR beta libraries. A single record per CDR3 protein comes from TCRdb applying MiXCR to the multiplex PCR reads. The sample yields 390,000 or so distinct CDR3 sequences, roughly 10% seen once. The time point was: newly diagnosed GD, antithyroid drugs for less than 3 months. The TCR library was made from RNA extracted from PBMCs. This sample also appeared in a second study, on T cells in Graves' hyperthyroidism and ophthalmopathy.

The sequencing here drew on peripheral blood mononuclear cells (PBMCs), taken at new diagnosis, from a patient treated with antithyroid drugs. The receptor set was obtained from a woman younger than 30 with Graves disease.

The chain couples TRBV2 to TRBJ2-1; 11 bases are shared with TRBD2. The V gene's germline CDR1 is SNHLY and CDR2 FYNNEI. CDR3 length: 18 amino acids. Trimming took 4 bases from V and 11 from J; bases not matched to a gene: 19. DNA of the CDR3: TGTGCCAGCAGTGCACCCACCTACCCGGGACTAGCGGCCGAAAAGCAGTTCTTC. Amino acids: CASSAPTYPGLAAEKQFF.

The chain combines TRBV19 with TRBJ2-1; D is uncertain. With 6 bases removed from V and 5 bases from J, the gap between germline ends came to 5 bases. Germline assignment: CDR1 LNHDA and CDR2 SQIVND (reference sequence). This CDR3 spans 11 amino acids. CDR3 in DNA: TGTGCCAGTAGGCGGAACAATGAGCAGTTCTTC. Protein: CASRRNNEQFF.

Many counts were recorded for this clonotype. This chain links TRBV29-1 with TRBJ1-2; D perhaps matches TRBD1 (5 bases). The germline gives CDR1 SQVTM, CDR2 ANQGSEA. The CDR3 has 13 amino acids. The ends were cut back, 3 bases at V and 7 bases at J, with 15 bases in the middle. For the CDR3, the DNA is TGCAGCGTTGATCCGGGGCTTATCTCTGGCTACACCTTC. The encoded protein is CSVDPGLISGYTF.

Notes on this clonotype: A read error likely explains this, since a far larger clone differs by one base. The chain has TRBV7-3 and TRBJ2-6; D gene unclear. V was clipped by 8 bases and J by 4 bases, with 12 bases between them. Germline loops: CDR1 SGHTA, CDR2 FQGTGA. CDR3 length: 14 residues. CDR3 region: CASGQASGANVLTF. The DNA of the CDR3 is TGTGCCAGCGGCCAAGCCTCCGGGGCCAACGTCCTGACTTTC.

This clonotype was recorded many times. CDR3 DNA: TGTGCCAGCAGCCAAGAGGGACAGTCGTATGGCTACACCTTC. This gives the protein CASSQEGQSYGYTF. This chain uses TRBV3-1 with TRBJ1-2, with 7 bases fitting TRBD1. This CDR3 is 14 amino acids long. CDR1 is LGHDT and CDR2 is YNNKEL in the germline V gene (reference sequence). The trim removed 0 bases at V and 5 bases at J, leaving 3 bases unmatched. The full variable domain, in which reference TRBV3-1 and TRBJ1-2 provide the parts outside the CDR3, is DTAVSQTPKYLVTQMGNDKSIKCEQNLGHDTMYWYKQDSKKFLKIMFSYNNKELIINETVPNRFSPKSPDKAHLNLHINSLELGDSAVYFCASSQEGQSYGYTFGSGTRLTVV.

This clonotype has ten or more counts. Here the CDR3 reads CASSLGAMGYGFSNEQFF. CDR3 coding DNA: TGTGCCAGCAGCTTAGGCGCTATGGGTTACGGTTTTTCCAATGAGCAGTTCTTC. J is TRBJ2-1 and V is TRBV5-5; unclear D gene. The CDR3 has 18 residues. The V gene's germline CDR1 is SGHKS and CDR2 YYEKEE (reference sequence). Trimming removed 2 bases at V and 6 bases at J, with 24 bases between.

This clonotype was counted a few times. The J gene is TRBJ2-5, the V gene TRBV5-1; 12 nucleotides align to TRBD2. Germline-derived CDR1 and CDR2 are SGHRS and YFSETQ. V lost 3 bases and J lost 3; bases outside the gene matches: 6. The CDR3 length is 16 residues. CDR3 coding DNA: TGCGCCAGCAGCTCCCCACTAGCGGGGGGCAAAGAGACCCAGTACTTC. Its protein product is CASSSPLAGGKETQYF.

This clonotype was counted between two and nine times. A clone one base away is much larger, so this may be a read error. DNA for the CDR3: TGTGGCAGCAGCGAAGGTAGTAGTAGAGGGGAGCAGTTCTTC. As protein: CGSSEGSSRGEQFF. This sequence joins TRBV6-2 or TRBV6-3 and TRBJ2-3; TRBD2 is a possible D gene (5 bases). The last part of the DNA fits TRBJ2-1 better; the J call may be wrong. The germline V gene has CDR1 MNHEY and CDR2 SVGEGT. This CDR3 comprises 14 residues.

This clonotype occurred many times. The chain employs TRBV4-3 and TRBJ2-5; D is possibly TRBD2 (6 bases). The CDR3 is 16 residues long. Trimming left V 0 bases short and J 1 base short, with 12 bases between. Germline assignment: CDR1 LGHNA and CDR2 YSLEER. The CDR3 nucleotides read TGCGCCAGCAGCCAAGAGAGGCAGGGACTCCAAGAGACCCAGTACTTC. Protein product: CASSQERQGLQETQYF.

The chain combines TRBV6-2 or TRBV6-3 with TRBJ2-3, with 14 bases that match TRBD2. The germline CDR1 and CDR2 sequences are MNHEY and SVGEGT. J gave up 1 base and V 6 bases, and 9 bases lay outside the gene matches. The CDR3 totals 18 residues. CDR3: CASRGLWGLAGGTDTQYF. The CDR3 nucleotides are TGTGCCAGCAGGGGCTTATGGGGACTAGCGGGGGGCACAGATACGCAGTATTTT.

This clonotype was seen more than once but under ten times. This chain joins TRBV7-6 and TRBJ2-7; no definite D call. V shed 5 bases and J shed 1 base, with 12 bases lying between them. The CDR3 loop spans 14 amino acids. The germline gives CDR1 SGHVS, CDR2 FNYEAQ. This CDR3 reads CASSPSLASYEQYF. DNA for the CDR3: TGTGCCAGCAGCCCATCCCTGGCTTCCTACGAGCAGTACTTC. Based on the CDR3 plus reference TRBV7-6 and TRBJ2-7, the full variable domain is GAGVSQSPRYKVTKRGQDVALRCDPISGHVSLYWYRQALGQGPEFLTYFNYEAQQDKSGLPNDRFSAERPEGSISTLTIQRTEQRDSAMYRCASSPSLASYEQYFGPGTRLTVT.

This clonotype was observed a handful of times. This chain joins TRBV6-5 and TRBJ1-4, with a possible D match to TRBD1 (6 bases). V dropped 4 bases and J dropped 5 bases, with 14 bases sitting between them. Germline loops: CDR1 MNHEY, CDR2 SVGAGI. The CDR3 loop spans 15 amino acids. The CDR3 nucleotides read TGTGCCAGCAGTTCCGACGGGGGCCCGAATGAAAAACTGTTTTTT. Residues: CASSSDGGPNEKLFF.

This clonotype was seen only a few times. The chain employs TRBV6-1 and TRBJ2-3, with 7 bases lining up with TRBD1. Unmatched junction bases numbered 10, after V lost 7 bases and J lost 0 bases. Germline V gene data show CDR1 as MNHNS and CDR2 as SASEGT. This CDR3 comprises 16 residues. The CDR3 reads CASNRWTGPSTDTQYF. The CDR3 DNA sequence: TGTGCCAGCAATCGTTGGACAGGCCCTAGCACAGATACGCAGTATTTT.

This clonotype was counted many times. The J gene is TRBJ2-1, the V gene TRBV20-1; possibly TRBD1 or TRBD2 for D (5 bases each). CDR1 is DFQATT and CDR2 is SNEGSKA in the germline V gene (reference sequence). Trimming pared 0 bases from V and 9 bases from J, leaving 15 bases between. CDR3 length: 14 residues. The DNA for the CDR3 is TGCAGTGCTAGAGATTGGGGGATAAGCAGTGAGCAGTTCTTC. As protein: CSARDWGISSEQFF.

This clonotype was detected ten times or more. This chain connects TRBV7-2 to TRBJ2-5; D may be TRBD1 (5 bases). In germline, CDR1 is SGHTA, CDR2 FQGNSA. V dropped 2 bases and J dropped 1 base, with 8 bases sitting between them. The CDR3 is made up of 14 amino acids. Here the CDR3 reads CASSLQGFQETQYF. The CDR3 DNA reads TGTGCCAGCAGCTTACAGGGATTCCAAGAGACCCAGTACTTC.

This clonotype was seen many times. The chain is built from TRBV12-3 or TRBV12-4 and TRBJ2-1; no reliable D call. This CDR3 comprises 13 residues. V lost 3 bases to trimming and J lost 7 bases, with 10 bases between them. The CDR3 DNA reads TGTGCCAGCAGTTTCTCGGGTGGGAATGAGCAGTTCTTC. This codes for CASSFSGGNEQFF.

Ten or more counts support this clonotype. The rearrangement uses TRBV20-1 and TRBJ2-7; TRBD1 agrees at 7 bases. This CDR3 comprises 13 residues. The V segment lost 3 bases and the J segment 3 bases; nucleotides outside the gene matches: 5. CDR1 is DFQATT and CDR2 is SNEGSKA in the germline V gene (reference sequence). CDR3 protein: CSASRDSRYEQYF. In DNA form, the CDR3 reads TGCAGTGCTAGCCGGGACAGCCGCTACGAGCAGTACTTC.

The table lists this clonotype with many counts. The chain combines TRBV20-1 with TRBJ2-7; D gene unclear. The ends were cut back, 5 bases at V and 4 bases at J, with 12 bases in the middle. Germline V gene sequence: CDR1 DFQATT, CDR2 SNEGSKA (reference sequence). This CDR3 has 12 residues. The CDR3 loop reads CSASTAAYEQYF. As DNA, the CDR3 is TGCAGTGCTTCTACAGCCGCATACGAGCAGTACTTC.

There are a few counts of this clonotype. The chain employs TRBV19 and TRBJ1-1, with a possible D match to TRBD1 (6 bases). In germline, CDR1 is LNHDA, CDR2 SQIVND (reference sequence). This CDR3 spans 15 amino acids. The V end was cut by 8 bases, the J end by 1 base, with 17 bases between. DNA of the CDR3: TGTGCCAGTCGACCCCAGGGGTACGGGAACACTGAAGCTTTCTTT. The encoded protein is CASRPQGYGNTEAFF.

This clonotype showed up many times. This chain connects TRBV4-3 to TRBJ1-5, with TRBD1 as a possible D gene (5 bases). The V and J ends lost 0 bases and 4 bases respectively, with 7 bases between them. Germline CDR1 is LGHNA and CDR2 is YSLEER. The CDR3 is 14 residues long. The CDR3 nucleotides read TGCGCCAGCAGCCAAGAACCAGGGAATCAGCCCCAGCATTTT. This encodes CASSQEPGNQPQHF.

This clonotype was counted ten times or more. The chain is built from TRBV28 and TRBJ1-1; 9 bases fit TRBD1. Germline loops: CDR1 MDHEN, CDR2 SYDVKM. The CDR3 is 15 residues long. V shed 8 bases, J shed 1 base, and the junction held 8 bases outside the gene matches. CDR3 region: CASVDRGIGNTEAFF. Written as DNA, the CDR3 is TGTGCCAGCGTGGACAGGGGAATCGGGAACACTGAAGCTTTCTTT.